The 7 T cell receptor beta chains below all came from one sample that was sequenced in a study of regulatory T cells in long-lasting Graves disease. Time point given: newly diagnosed GD, antithyroid drugs for less than 3 months. Following extraction of RNA from PBMCs, that RNA was used to make the TCR library. Building of the TCR beta libraries involved iRepertoire HTBI primers and Arm-PCR of CDR3 regions. TCRdb reprocessed the multiplex PCR reads via MiXCR and lists one record per CDR3 protein. The sample carries about 540,000 distinct CDR3 sequences, approximately 13% recorded once. This same sample was also part of a study on T cells in Graves' hyperthyroidism and ophthalmopathy.

Sequenced material: peripheral blood mononuclear cells (PBMCs), taken at new diagnosis, from a patient treated with antithyroid drugs. These receptors were collected from a man younger than 40 with Graves disease.

This clonotype was seen more than once but under ten times. This chain joins TRBV2 and TRBJ2-4; D call uncertain. The germline CDR1 and CDR2 sequences are SNHLY and FYNNEI. The germline V and J ends were trimmed by 8 bases and 6 bases, with 11 bases remaining between them. The CDR3 runs 12 residues. DNA of the CDR3: TGTGCCAGCGGGAAGGGCGGAAACATTCAGTACTTC. Translation gives CASGKGGNIQYF.

In regard to this clonotype: A much more abundant neighbour one base away suggests this may be a read error. This CDR3 fails to terminate in the conserved phenylalanine or tryptophan, so it likely reflects a read error. The V gene is TRBV6-1, the J gene TRBJ2-1, with 12 bases matching TRBD2. The J call could be wrong; TRBJ2-5 is a better fit for the DNA end. Germline assignment: CDR1 MNHNS and CDR2 SASEGT. This CDR3 has 15 amino acids. The CDR3 region is CASSVASGRVETQYL. Written as DNA, the CDR3 is TGTGCCAGCAGTGTGGCTAGCGGGAGGGTGGAGACCCAGTACCTC.

At least ten counts were recorded for this clonotype. This rearrangement joins TRBV20-1 to TRBJ2-1, with D tentatively TRBD1 (6 bases). Germline CDR1 DFQATT, CDR2 SNEGSKA (reference sequence). The ends were cut back, 6 bases at V and 2 bases at J, with 14 bases in the middle. This CDR3 is 14 amino acids long. Here the CDR3 reads CSAKRGTTYNEQFF. The CDR3 DNA sequence: TGCAGTGCCAAAAGGGGGACCACCTACAATGAGCAGTTCTTC.

This clonotype was picked up many times. The CDR3 loop is CASSSPGNTIYF. CDR3 bases: TGTGCCAGTAGCAGTCCTGGAAACACCATATATTTT. V is TRBV19 and J is TRBJ1-3; D remains ambiguous. The CDR3 runs 12 residues. Germline values: CDR1 LNHDA, CDR2 SQIVND (reference sequence). Trimming took off 6 bases at V and 2 bases at J, with 5 bases between the two ends.

This clonotype was detected ten times or more. The chain recombines TRBV11-2 with TRBJ2-5, with D possibly called TRBD1 or TRBD2 (6 bases each). Germline loops: CDR1 SGHAT, CDR2 FQNNGV. V dropped 5 bases and J dropped 1 base, with 17 bases sitting between them. The CDR3 runs 16 residues. CDR3 sequence: CASSRRLGGLQETQYF. The CDR3 DNA is TGTGCCAGCAGCCGTCGTTTAGGGGGACTCCAAGAGACCCAGTACTTC.

This clonotype was counted ten times or more. The chain uses TRBV15 and TRBJ2-2; 11 bases match TRBD2. CDR3 length equals 17 residues. V trimming: 8 bases; J trimming: 4 bases; junction bases outside the gene matches: 12. The germline V gene encodes CDR1 LNHNV and CDR2 YYDKDF (reference sequence). In nucleotides, the CDR3 is TGTGCCACCGACAGGGAACGGACTAGCGGGTTCACCGGGGAGCTGTTTTTT. Encoded protein: CATDRERTSGFTGELFF.

There are many counts of this clonotype. An end of the junction does not agree with germline; a read error may underlie this. This chain links TRBV20-1 with TRBJ2-5; TRBD1 aligns across 7 bases. Germline V gene data show CDR1 as DFQATT and CDR2 as SNEGSKA (reference sequence). The CDR3 is 14 amino acids. The CDR3 DNA follows: TGCAGTGCCAGAGACGACAGGGAACAAGAGACCCAGTACTTC. Its translation is CSARDDREQETQYF.